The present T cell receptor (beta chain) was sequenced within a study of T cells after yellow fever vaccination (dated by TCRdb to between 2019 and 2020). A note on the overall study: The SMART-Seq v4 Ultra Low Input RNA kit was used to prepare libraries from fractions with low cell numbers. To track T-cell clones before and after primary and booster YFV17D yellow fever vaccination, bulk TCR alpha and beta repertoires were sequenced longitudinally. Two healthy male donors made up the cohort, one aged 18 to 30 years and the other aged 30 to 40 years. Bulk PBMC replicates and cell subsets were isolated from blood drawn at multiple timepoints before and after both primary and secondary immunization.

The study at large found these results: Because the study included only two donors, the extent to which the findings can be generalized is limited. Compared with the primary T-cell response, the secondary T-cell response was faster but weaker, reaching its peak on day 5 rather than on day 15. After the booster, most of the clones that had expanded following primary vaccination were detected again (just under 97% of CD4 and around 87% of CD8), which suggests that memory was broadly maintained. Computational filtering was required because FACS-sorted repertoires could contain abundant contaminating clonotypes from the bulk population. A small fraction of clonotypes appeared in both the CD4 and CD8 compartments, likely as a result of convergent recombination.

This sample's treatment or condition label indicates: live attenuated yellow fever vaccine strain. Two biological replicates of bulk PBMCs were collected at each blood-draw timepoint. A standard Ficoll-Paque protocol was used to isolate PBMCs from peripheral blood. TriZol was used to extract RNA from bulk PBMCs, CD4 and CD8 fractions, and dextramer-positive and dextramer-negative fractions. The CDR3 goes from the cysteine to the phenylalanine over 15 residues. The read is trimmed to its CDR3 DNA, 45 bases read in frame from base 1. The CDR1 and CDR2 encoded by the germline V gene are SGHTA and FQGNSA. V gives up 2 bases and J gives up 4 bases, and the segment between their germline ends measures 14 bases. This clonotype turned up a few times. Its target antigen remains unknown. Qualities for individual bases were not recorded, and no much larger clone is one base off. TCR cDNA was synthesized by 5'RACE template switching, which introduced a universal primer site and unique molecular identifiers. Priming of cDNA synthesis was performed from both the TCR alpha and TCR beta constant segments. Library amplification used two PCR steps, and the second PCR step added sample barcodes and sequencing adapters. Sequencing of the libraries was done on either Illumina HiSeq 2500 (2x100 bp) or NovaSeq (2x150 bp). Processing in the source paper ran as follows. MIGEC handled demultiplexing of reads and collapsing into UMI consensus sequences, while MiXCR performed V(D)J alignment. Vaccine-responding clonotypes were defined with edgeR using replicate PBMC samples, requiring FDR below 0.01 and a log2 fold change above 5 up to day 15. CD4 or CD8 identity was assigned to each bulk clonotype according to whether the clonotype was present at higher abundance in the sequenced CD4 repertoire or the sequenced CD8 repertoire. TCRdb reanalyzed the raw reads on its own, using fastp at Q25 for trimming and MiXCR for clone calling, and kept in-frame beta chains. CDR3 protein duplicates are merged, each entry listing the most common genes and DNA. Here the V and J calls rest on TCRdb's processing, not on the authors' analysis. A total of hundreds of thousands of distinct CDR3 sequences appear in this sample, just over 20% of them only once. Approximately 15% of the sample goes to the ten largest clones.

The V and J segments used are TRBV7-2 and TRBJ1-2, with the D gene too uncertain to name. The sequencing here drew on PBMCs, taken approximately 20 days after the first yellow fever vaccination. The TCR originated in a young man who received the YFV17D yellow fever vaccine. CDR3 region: CASSLSPPDAYGYTF. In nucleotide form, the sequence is TGTGCCAGCAGCTTATCCCCCCCGGACGCCTATGGCTACACCTTC.